The clone carrying this TCR beta chain was counted between two and nine times. Antigen: not known. Construction of TCR beta libraries relied on iRepertoire HTBI primers and on Arm-PCR targeting CDR3 regions. TCRdb re-called the multiplex PCR reads through MiXCR, storing one row per CDR3 protein. Among 550,000 or so distinct CDR3 sequences, around 12% were seen once, and the ten largest hold almost 9%. These data come from a study of regulatory T cells in long-lasting Graves disease. Study-wide results and caveats: Persistent cases favored TRBV28, TRBJ1-2 and TRBJ2-5. Newly diagnosed patients had higher TCR diversity than persistent Graves' patients did.

As for time point: newly diagnosed GD, antithyroid drugs for less than 3 months. Extracted PBMC RNA gave rise to the TCR library. Trimming removed 4 bases from V and 8 bases from J, with 13 bases in between. Looked up from germline, CDR1 is SGHRS and CDR2 is YFSETQ. The CDR3 has 13 residues. These data were likewise used in another study, on T cells in Graves' hyperthyroidism and ophthalmopathy. That study adds: Criteria for exclusion of patients were uncontrolled infection, other autoimmune disease, pregnancy or lactation.

The J gene is TRBJ2-4, the V gene TRBV5-1; D ambiguous. The sequencing used peripheral blood mononuclear cells (PBMCs), collected at new diagnosis, from a patient treated with antithyroid drugs. The TCR comes from a woman aged 30 to 39 with Graves disease. The CDR3 DNA reads TGCGCCAGCAGCCATGACACTGGGCACATTCAGTACTTC. It specifies CASSHDTGHIQYF.